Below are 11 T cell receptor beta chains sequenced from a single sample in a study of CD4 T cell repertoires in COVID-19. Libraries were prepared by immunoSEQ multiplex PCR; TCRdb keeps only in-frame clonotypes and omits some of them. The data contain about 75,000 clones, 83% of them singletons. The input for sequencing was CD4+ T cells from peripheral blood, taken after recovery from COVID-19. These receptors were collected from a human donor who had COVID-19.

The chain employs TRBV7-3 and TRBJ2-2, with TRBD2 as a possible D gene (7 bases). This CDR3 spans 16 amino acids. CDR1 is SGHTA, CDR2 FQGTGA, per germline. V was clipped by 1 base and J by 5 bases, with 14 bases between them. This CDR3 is CASSLMAGARTGELFF. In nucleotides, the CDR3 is TGTGCCAGCAGCTTAATGGCGGGGGCGCGGACCGGGGAGCTGTTTTTT.

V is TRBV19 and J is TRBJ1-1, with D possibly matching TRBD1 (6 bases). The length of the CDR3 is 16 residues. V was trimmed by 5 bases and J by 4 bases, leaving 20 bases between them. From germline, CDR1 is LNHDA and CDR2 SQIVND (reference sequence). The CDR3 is CASSPYPTGTVTEAFF. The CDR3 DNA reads TGTGCCAGTAGTCCCTACCCGACAGGTACCGTCACTGAAGCTTTCTTT.

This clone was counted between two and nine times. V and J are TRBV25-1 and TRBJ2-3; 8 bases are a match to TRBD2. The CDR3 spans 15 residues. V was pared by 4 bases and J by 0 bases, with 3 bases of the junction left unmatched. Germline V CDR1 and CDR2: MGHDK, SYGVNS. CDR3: CASSGSGSSTDTQYF. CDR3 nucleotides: TGTGCCAGCAGTGGAAGCGGGAGTAGCACAGATACGCAGTATTTT.

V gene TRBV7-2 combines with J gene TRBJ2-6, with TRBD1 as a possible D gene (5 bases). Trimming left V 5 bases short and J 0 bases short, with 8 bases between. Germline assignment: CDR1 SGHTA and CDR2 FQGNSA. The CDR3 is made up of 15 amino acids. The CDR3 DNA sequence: TGTGCCAGCAGCCTACAGGCCTCTGGGGCCAACGTCCTGACTTTC. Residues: CASSLQASGANVLTF.

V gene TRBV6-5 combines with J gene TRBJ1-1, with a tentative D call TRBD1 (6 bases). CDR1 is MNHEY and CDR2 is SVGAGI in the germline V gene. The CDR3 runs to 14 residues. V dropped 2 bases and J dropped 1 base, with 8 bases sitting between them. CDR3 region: CASSYRGENTEAFF. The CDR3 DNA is TGTGCCAGCAGTTACAGGGGGGAGAACACTGAAGCTTTCTTT.

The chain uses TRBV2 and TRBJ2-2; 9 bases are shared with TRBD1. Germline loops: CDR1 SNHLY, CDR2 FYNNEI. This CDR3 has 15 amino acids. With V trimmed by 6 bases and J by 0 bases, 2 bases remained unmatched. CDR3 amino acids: CASSRDRANTGELFF. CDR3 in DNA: TGTGCCAGCAGCCGGGACAGGGCGAACACCGGGGAGCTGTTTTTT.

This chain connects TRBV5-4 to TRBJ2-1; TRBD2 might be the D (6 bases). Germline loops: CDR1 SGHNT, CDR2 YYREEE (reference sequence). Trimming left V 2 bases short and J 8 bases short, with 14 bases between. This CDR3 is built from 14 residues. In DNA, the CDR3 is TGTGCCAGCAGCTTTAAGGGGACGGGAGATGAGCAGTTCTTC. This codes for CASSFKGTGDEQFF.

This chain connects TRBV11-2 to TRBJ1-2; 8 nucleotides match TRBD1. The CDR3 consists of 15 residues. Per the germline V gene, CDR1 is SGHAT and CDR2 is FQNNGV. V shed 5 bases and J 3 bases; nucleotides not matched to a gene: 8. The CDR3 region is CASSERTGSHYGYTF. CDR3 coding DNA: TGTGCCAGCAGCGAGAGGACAGGGAGTCACTATGGCTACACCTTC.

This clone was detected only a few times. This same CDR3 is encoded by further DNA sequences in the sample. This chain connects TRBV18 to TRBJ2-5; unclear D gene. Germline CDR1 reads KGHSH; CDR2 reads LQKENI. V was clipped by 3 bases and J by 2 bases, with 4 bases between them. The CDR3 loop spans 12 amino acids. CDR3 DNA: TGTGCCAGCTCACCGAGACAAGAGACCCAGTACTTC. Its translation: CASSPRQETQYF. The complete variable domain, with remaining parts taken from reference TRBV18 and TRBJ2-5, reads NAGVMQNPRHLVRRRGQEARLRCSPMKGHSHVYWYRQLPEEGLKFMVYLQKENIIDESGMPKERFSAEFPKEGPSILRIQQVVRGDSAAYFCASSPRQETQYFGPGTRLLVL.

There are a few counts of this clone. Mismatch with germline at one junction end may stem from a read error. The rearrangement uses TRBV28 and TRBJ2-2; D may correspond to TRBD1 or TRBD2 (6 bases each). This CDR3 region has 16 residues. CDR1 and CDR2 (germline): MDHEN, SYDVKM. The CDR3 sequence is CASRTYRAGNAGELFF. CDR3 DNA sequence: TGTGCCAGCAGGACCTACAGGGCGGGGAACGCCGGGGAGCTGTTTTTT.

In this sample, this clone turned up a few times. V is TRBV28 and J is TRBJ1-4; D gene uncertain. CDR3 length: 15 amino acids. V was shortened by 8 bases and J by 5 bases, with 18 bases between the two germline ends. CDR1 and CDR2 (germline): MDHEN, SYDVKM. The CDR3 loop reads CASRLSGGKNEKLFF. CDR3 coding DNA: TGTGCCAGCCGTCTTTCGGGAGGGAAGAATGAAAAACTGTTTTTT. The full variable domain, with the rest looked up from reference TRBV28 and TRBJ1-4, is DVKVTQSSRYLVKRTGEKVFLECVQDMDHENMFWYRQDPGLGLRLIYFSYDVKMKEKGDIPEGYSVSREKKERFSLILESASTNQTSMYLCASRLSGGKNEKLFFGSGTQLSVL.